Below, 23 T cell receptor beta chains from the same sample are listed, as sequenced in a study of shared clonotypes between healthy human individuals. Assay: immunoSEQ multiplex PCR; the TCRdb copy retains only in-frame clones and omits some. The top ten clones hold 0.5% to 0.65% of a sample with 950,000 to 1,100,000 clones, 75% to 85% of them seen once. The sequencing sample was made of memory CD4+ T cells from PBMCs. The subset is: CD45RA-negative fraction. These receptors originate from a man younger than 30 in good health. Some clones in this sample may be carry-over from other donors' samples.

CDR3 region: CASSNSPKGTGFQETQYF. CDR3 bases: TGTGCCAGCAGCAATTCGCCTAAGGGGACAGGGTTCCAAGAGACCCAGTACTTC. This chain joins TRBV21-1 and TRBJ2-5; the table's D call TRBD1 went unverified against the DNA. TRBV21-1 is a pseudogene. CDR3 length: 18 amino acids.

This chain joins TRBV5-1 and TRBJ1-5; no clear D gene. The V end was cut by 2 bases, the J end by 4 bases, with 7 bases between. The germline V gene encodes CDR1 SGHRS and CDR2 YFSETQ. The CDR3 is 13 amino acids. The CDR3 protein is CASSFHPNQPQHF. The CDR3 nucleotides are TGCGCCAGCAGCTTCCATCCTAATCAGCCCCAGCATTTT.

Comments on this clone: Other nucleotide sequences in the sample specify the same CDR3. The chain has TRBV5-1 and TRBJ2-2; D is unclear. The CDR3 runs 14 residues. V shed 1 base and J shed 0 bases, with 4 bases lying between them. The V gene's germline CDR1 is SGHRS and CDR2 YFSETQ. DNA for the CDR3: TGCGCCAGCAGCTTGCAGGCGAACACCGGGGAGCTGTTTTTT. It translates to CASSLQANTGELFF.

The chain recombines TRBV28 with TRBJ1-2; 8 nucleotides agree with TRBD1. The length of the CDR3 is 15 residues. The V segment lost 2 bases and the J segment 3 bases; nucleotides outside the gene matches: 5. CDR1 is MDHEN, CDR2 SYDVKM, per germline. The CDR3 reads CASSLNRGRDYGYTF. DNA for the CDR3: TGTGCCAGCAGTTTAAACAGGGGGAGGGACTATGGCTACACCTTC.

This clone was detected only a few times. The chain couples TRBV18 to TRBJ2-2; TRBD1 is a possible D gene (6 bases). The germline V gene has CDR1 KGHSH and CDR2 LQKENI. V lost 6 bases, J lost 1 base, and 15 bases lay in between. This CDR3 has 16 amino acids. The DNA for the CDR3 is TGTGCCAGCTCTCTCATGACAGGTCGGAACACCGGGGAGCTGTTTTTT. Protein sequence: CASSLMTGRNTGELFF.

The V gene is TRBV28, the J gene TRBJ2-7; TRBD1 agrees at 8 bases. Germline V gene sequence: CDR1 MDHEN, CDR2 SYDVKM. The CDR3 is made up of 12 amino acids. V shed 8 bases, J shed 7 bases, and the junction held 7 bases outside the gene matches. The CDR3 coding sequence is TGTGCCAGCCGGCAGGGGGCGCGTGAGCAGTACTTC. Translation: CASRQGAREQYF.

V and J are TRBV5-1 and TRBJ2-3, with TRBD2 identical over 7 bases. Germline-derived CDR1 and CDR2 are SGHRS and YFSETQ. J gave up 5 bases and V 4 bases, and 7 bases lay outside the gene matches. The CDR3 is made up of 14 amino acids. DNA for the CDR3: TGCGCCAGCAGCCTCCTTGGGGGGGAAGATACGCAGTATTTT. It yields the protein CASSLLGGEDTQYF.

The CDR3 nucleotides are TGTGCCAGCAGCCCCTTAGTGGGAATAGGAGAGACCCAGTACTTC. Translating gives CASSPLVGIGETQYF. The chain combines TRBV27 with TRBJ2-5; D remains ambiguous. CDR3 length: 15 amino acids. Germline CDR1 MNHEY, CDR2 SMNVEV (reference sequence). Trimming removed 6 bases from V and 4 bases from J, with 18 bases in between.

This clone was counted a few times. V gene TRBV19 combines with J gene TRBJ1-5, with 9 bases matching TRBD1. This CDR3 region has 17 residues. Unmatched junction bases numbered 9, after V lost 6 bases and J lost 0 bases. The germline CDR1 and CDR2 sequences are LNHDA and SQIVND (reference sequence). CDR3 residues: CASSSDRGFGSNQPQHF. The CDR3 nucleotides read TGTGCCAGTAGCTCGGACAGGGGATTTGGTAGCAATCAGCCCCAGCATTTT.

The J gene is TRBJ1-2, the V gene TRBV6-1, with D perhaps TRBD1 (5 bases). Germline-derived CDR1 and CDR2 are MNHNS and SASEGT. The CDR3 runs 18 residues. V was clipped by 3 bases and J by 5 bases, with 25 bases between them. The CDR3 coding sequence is TGTGCCAGCAGTGAGAGGCCAGGTGTGGGGGTGGTCCCTTATGGCTACACCTTC. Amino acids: CASSERPGVGVVPYGYTF.

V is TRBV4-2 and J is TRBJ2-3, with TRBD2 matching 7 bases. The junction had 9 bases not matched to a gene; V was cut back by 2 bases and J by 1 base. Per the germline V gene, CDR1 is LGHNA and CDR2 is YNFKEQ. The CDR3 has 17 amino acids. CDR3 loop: CASSQSWGGGGTDTQYF. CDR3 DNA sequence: TGTGCCAGCAGCCAAAGCTGGGGGGGAGGGGGCACAGATACGCAGTATTTT.

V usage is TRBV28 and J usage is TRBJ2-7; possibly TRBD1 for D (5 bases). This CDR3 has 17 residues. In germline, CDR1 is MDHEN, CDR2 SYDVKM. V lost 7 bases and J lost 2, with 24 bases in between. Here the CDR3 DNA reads TGTGCCAGCAATCGACGGGCAGGGCGCAAATCAACCTACGAGCAGTACTTC. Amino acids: CASNRRAGRKSTYEQYF.

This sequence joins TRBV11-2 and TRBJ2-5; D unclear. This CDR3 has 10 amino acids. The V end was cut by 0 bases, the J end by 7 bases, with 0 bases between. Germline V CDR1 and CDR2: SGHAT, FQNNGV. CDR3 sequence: CASSLETQYF. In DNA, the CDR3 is TGTGCCAGCAGCTTAGAGACCCAGTACTTC. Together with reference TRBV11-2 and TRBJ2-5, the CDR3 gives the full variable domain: EAGVAQSPRYKIIEKRQSVAFWCNPISGHATLYWYQQILGQGPKLLIQFQNNGVVDDSQLPKDRFSAERLKGVDSTLKIQPAKLEDSAVYLCASSLETQYFGPGTRLLVL.

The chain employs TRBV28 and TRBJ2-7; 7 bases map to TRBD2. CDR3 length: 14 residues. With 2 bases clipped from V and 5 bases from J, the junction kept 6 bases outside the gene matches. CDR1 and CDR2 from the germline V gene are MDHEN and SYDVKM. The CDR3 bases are TGTGCCAGCAGTTTAGTGGGCGGGGGTAACGAGCAGTACTTC. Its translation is CASSLVGGGNEQYF.

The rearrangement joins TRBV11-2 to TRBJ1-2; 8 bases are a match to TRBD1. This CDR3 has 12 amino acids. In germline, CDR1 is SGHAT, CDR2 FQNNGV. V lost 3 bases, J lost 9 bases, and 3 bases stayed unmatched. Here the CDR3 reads CASSFGQGRYTF. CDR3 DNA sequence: TGTGCCAGCAGCTTCGGACAGGGCCGCTACACCTTC.

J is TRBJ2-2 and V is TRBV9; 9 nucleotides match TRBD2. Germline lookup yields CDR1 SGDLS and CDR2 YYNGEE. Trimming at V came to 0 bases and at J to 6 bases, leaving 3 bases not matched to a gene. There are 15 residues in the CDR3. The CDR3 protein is CASSVGAGGPGELFF. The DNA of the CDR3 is TGTGCCAGCAGCGTAGGGGCGGGAGGGCCCGGGGAGCTGTTTTTT.

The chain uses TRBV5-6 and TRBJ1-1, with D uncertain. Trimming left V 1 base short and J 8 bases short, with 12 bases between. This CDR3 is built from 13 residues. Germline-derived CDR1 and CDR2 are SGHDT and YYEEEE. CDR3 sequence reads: CASSLWQASEAFF. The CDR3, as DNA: TGTGCCAGCAGCTTGTGGCAAGCTTCGGAAGCTTTCTTT.

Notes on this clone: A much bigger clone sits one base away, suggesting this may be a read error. CDR3 loop: CASSAQGYQPQHF. Here the CDR3 DNA reads TGTGCCAGCAGTGCCCAGGGTTATCAGCCCCAGCATTTT. The chain employs TRBV6-1 and TRBJ1-5; TRBD1 might be the D (5 bases). The CDR3 is made up of 13 amino acids. V lost 4 bases and J lost 5, with 9 bases in between. The V gene's germline CDR1 is MNHNS and CDR2 SASEGT.

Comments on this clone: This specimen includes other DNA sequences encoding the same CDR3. CDR3 loop: CSVAQYSNQPQHF. The CDR3 DNA sequence: TGCAGCGTTGCTCAGTATAGCAATCAGCCCCAGCATTTT. The chain uses TRBV29-1 and TRBJ1-5; D ambiguous. The CDR3 is made up of 13 amino acids. Germline CDR1 SQVTM, CDR2 ANQGSEA. V gave up 4 bases and J gave up 0 bases, with 7 bases separating them. The full variable domain, rest sourced from reference TRBV29-1 and TRBJ1-5, is SAVISQKPSRDICQRGTSLTIQCQVDSQVTMMFWYRQQPGQSLTLIATANQGSEATYESGFVIDKFPISRPNLTFSTLTVSNMSPEDSSIYLCSVAQYSNQPQHFGDGTRLSIL.

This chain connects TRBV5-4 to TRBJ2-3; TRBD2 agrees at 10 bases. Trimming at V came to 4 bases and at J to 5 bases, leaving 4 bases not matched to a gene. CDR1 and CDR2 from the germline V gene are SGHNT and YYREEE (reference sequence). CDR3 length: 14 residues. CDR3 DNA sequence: TGTGCCAGCAGCCCCAAGCGGGAGGGAGATACGCAGTATTTT. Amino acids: CASSPKREGDTQYF.

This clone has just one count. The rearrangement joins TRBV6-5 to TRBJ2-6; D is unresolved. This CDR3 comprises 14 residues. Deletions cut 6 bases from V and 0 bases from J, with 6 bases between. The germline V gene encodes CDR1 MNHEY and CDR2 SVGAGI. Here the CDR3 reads CASSTSSGANVLTF. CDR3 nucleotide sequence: TGTGCCAGCAGCACGAGCTCTGGGGCCAACGTCCTGACTTTC.

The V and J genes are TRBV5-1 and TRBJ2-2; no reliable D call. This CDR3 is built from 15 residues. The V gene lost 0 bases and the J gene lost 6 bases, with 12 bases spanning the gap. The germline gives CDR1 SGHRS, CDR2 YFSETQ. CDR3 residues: CASSLGLSAAGELFF. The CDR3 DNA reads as TGCGCCAGCAGCTTGGGGCTGTCGGCCGCCGGGGAGCTGTTTTTT.

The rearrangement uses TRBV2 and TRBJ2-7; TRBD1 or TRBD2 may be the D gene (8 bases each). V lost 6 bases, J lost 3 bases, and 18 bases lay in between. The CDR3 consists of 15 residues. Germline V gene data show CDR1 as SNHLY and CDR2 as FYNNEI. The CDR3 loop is CASRGTGGRRYEQYF. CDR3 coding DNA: TGTGCCAGCAGGGGGACAGGCGGGAGGCGCTACGAGCAGTACTTC.